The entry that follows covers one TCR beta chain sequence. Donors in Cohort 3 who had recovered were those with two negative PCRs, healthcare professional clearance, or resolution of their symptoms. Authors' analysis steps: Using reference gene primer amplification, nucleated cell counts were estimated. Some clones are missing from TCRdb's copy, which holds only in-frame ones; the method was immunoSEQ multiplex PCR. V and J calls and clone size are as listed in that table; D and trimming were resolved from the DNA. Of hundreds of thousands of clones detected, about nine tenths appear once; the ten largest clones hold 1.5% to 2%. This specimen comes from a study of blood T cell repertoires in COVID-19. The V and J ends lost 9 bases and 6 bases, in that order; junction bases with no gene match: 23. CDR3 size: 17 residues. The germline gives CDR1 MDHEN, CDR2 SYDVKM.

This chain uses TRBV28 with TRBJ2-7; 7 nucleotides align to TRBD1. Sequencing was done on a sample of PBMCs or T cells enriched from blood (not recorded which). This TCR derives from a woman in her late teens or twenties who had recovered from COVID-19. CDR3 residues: CASKRITNNRGPREQYF. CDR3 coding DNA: TGTGCCAGTAAGAGGATAACGAACAACAGGGGCCCGCGCGAGCAGTACTTC.